The 27 T cell receptor beta chains given below trace back to one sample, sequenced in a study of graft-versus-host responses after intestinal transplantation. Sequencing used immunoSEQ multiplex PCR; TCRdb keeps in-frame clones, though not all of them. The sample lists 15,000 to 20,000 clones, approximately 83% occurring once. Intraepithelial and lamina propria lymphocytes were released after the graft tissue was processed. Specimen: ileum tissue, collected about 80 weeks after intestinal transplantation. These receptor sequences come from a human patient who received an intestinal transplant, so some T cells may come from the graft donor.

The V call is TRBV19, the J call TRBJ1-1, with D perhaps matching TRBD1 (6 bases). This CDR3 comprises 16 residues. CDR1 and CDR2 from the germline V gene are LNHDA and SQIVND (reference sequence). V shed 6 bases and J shed 1 base, with 18 bases lying between them. The CDR3 nucleotides read TGTGCCAGTAGAACGCCCAGACAGGTGGAGAACACTGAAGCTTTCTTT. Amino acid sequence: CASRTPRQVENTEAFF.

The V and J genes are TRBV10-1 and TRBJ1-3; D unclear. The V gene lost 0 bases and the J gene lost 0 bases, with 6 bases spanning the gap. There are 15 residues in the CDR3. Germline values: CDR1 WNHNN, CDR2 SYGVQD (reference sequence). For the CDR3, the DNA is TGCGCCAGCAGTGAGTCGGGAAACTCTGGAAACACCATATATTTT. Protein sequence: CASSESGNSGNTIYF.

This clone is a singleton in its sample. The chain carries TRBV19 and TRBJ1-1; D gene ambiguous. V was shortened by 6 bases and J by 1 base, with 12 bases between the two germline ends. The CDR3 is 14 residues long. CDR1 is LNHDA and CDR2 is SQIVND in the germline V gene (reference sequence). CDR3 loop: CASRSLGGNTEAFF. CDR3 coding DNA: TGTGCCAGTAGAAGTTTAGGAGGGAACACTGAAGCTTTCTTT.

The CDR3 DNA reads TGTGCCAGCAGCACACAACACACCGGGGAGCTGTTTTTT. Its protein product is CASSTQHTGELFF. The rearrangement joins TRBV7-8 to TRBJ2-2, with D uncertain. The germline V gene encodes CDR1 SGHVS and CDR2 FQNEAQ. V lost 5 bases and J lost 3, with 7 bases in between. The CDR3 is 13 residues long. The full variable domain, rest sourced from reference TRBV7-8 and TRBJ2-2, is GAGVSQSPRYKVAKRGQDVALRCDPISGHVSLFWYQQALGQGPEFLTYFQNEAQLDKSGLPSDRFFAERPEGSVSTLKIQRTQQEDSAVYLCASSTQHTGELFFGEGSRLTVL.

Concerning this clone: This same CDR3 is encoded by further DNA sequences in the sample. The chain carries TRBV7-6 and TRBJ2-7, with TRBD1 as a possible D gene (6 bases). This CDR3 has 15 residues. Germline V gene sequence: CDR1 SGHVS, CDR2 FNYEAQ. V was clipped by 1 base and J by 3 bases, with 13 bases between them. The CDR3 coding sequence is TGTGCCAGCAGCTTAGGGCAGGGGCGTGGCTACGAGCAGTACTTC. Translated: CASSLGQGRGYEQYF.

The CDR3 DNA reads as TGTGCCAGCAGCCCCGGACAGGGGTCGAGCACCTACGAGCAGTACTTC. This translates into CASSPGQGSSTYEQYF. The chain combines TRBV11-3 with TRBJ2-7, with 9 positions matching TRBD1. In germline, CDR1 is SGHNT, CDR2 YENEEA. The CDR3 has 16 residues. The V gene end was trimmed by 5 bases and the J gene end by 2 bases; junction bases not matched to a gene: 10.

The chain combines TRBV5-5 with TRBJ1-1; no clear D gene. CDR1 and CDR2 from the germline V gene are SGHKS and YYEKEE (reference sequence). This CDR3 region has 12 residues. Between the trimmed V and J ends, which lost 0 bases and 4 bases, there was a span of 4 bases. CDR3 in amino acids: CASSLAVTEAFF. The CDR3 DNA sequence: TGTGCCAGCAGCTTGGCTGTCACTGAAGCTTTCTTT. The variable domain in full, with the rest retrieved from reference TRBV5-5 and TRBJ1-1, is DAGVTQSPTHLIKTRGQQVTLRCSPISGHKSVSWYQQVLGQGPQFIFQYYEKEERGRGNFPDRFSARQFPNYSSELNVNALLLGDSALYLCASSLAVTEAFFGQGTRLTVV.

The chain couples TRBV5-6 to TRBJ1-2; TRBD1 might be the D (6 bases). Germline V gives CDR1 SGHDT, CDR2 YYEEEE. V was pared by 2 bases and J by 0 bases, with 20 bases between. The CDR3 is 18 amino acids. The CDR3 DNA is TGTGCCAGCAGCTTTGGGGGGCCTAGTAATTCCCCTAACTATGGCTACACCTTC. Its protein is CASSFGGPSNSPNYGYTF. Complete variable domain (other parts from reference TRBV5-6 and TRBJ1-2): DAGVTQSPTHLIKTRGQQVTLRCSPKSGHDTVSWYQQALGQGPQFIFQYYEEEERQRGNFPDRFSGHQFPNYSSELNVNALLLGDSALYLCASSFGGPSNSPNYGYTFGSGTRLTVV.

The chain combines TRBV7-9 with TRBJ2-2; the D is unclear. The CDR3 loop spans 15 amino acids. Germline lookup yields CDR1 SEHNR and CDR2 FQNEAQ (reference sequence). V lost 4 bases to trimming and J lost 7 bases, with 16 bases between them. This CDR3 reads CASSSQGSLGGELFF. In DNA, the CDR3 is TGTGCCAGCAGCTCTCAAGGTTCTCTGGGCGGGGAGCTGTTTTTT.

This clone was counted a few times. The gene calls are TRBV10-2 and TRBJ2-1; 8 bases match TRBD2. The J segment lost 5 bases and the V segment lost 5 bases, leaving 14 bases of the junction unmatched. Germline V lookup: CDR1 WSHSY, CDR2 SAAADI. The CDR3 is 17 residues long. CDR3 DNA: TGCGCCAGCAGTAAATTCGGGGGGGCTGATTCCCACAATGAGCAGTTCTTC. Translated, it gives CASSKFGGADSHNEQFF.

The chain employs TRBV5-4 and TRBJ2-1; 11 bases align to TRBD1. This CDR3 comprises 13 residues. Losses at the gene ends were 3 bases for V and 7 bases for J; bases not matched to a gene: 0. Germline CDR1 SGHNT, CDR2 YYREEE (reference sequence). The CDR3 region is CASSWDRGNEQFF. The CDR3 coding sequence is TGTGCCAGCAGCTGGGACAGGGGGAATGAGCAGTTCTTC.

The rearrangement uses TRBV2 and TRBJ1-5; D is perhaps TRBD1 (6 bases). CDR1 is SNHLY and CDR2 is FYNNEI in the germline V gene. Between the trimmed V and J ends, which lost 7 bases and 7 bases, there was a span of 14 bases. This CDR3 region has 13 residues. The CDR3 coding sequence is TGTGCCAGCACGAACAGGGCTTCCCAGCCCCAGCATTTT. Its protein is CASTNRASQPQHF.

The chain employs TRBV7-9 and TRBJ1-4; 9 bases line up with TRBD1. J gave up 4 bases and V 4 bases, and 4 bases lay outside the gene matches. The germline CDR1 and CDR2 sequences are SEHNR and FQNEAQ (reference sequence). The CDR3 totals 15 residues. The CDR3 DNA sequence: TGTGCCAGCAGCTATCTGACAGGGGGTAATGAAAAACTGTTTTTT. Translated: CASSYLTGGNEKLFF.

Notes on this clone: At one end, the junction sequence differs from germline, possibly due to a read error. V usage is TRBV19 and J usage is TRBJ1-6; D unresolved. Germline-derived CDR1 and CDR2 are LNHDA and SQIVND (reference sequence). The CDR3 runs 16 residues. CDR3 in amino acids: CASSEWAAVYNPPLHF. In nucleotides, the CDR3 is TGTGCCAGTAGTGAGTGGGCAGCCGTTTATAATCCACCCCTCCACTTT.

The chain combines TRBV7-9 with TRBJ2-2, with D hard to call. The germline V and J ends were trimmed by 6 bases and 8 bases, with 10 bases remaining between them. Germline assignment: CDR1 SEHNR and CDR2 FQNEAQ (reference sequence). The length of the CDR3 is 12 residues. Here the CDR3 DNA reads TGTGCCAGCAGTACCGGACCTGGGGAGCTGTTTTTT. It encodes CASSTGPGELFF.

The table lists this clone with a count of one. Other DNA variants within this sample encode the same CDR3. V gene TRBV5-6 combines with J gene TRBJ1-2; 9 bases agree with TRBD1. The CDR3 is made up of 13 amino acids. V shed 1 base and J 6 bases; nucleotides not matched to a gene: 1. Germline V CDR1 and CDR2: SGHDT, YYEEEE. This CDR3 is CASSLRQGDGYTF. In nucleotides, the CDR3 is TGTGCCAGCAGCTTGAGACAGGGGGATGGCTACACCTTC.

The genes are TRBV2 and TRBJ1-1; D is ambiguous. Per the germline V gene, CDR1 is SNHLY and CDR2 is FYNNEI. This CDR3 is built from 13 residues. With 9 bases removed from V and 0 bases from J, the gap between germline ends came to 11 bases. CDR3 sequence: CARAESMNTEAFF. For the CDR3, the DNA is TGTGCCAGAGCGGAGAGCATGAACACTGAAGCTTTCTTT.

This chain links TRBV7-2 with TRBJ2-3; no definite D call. The V end was cut by 1 base, the J end by 4 bases, with 15 bases between. The germline gives CDR1 SGHTA, CDR2 FQGNSA. This CDR3 has 16 residues. The DNA for the CDR3 is TGTGCCAGCAGCTTAGAGGAGCCCGTGGTGCCAGATACGCAGTATTTT. It encodes CASSLEEPVVPDTQYF.

This chain uses TRBV29-1 with TRBJ1-5; D remains unclear. Trimming shortened V by 8 bases and J by 4 bases, and 18 bases separated the two germline ends. The CDR3 spans 14 residues. Germline V CDR1 and CDR2: SQVTM, ANQGSEA. CDR3 sequence reads: CSRFHVVSNQPQHF. The DNA of the CDR3 is TGCAGCCGGTTTCACGTAGTCTCAAATCAGCCCCAGCATTTT.

This chain joins TRBV28 and TRBJ1-5; D is possibly TRBD1 (6 bases). V lost 3 bases and J 2 bases, leaving 11 bases between the germline ends. CDR1 and CDR2 from the germline V gene are MDHEN and SYDVKM. The CDR3 spans 15 residues. The CDR3 nucleotides read TGTGCCAGCAGTTTTGGTAGGGGGTGCAATCAGCCCCAGCATTTT. This translates into CASSFGRGCNQPQHF.

This clone has just a few counts. The chain uses TRBV18 and TRBJ2-3; D may be TRBD2 (6 bases). CDR3 length: 18 residues. Trimming shortened V by 0 bases and J by 0 bases, and 16 bases separated the two germline ends. The germline gives CDR1 KGHSH, CDR2 LQKENI. The CDR3 region is CASSPPGNHGGSTDTQYF. The CDR3 nucleotides read TGTGCCAGCTCACCACCGGGGAACCACGGGGGAAGCACAGATACGCAGTATTTT.

J is TRBJ1-1 and V is TRBV6-1; tentatively, D is TRBD1 (5 bases). Germline assignment: CDR1 MNHNS and CDR2 SASEGT. Trimming removed 8 bases from V and 6 bases from J, with 16 bases in between. The CDR3 totals 13 residues. The CDR3 sequence: CASLLQGRAEAFF. The CDR3 coding sequence is TGTGCCAGCCTCTTGCAGGGTCGCGCTGAAGCTTTCTTT.

This chain joins TRBV9 and TRBJ2-3; D gene ambiguous. The germline gives CDR1 SGDLS, CDR2 YYNGEE. This CDR3 contains 15 residues. V shed 4 bases and J shed 2 bases, with 14 bases lying between them. DNA of the CDR3: TGTGCCAGCAGCCCACTCCCCGACAACACAGATACGCAGTATTTT. Translation gives CASSPLPDNTDTQYF.

This rearrangement joins TRBV12-5 to TRBJ1-1; 12 bases line up with TRBD1. This CDR3 region has 15 residues. Germline V gene sequence: CDR1 LGHNT, CDR2 FRNRAP. V dropped 5 bases and J dropped 3; count of bases not matched to a gene: 4. The CDR3 reads CASGPGQGAYTEAFF. Written as DNA, the CDR3 is TGTGCTAGTGGTCCGGGACAGGGGGCCTACACTGAAGCTTTCTTT.

The rearrangement uses TRBV5-1 and TRBJ2-3, with D possibly matching TRBD1 (6 bases). V was pared by 6 bases and J by 0 bases, with 14 bases between. The CDR3 spans 15 residues. Germline V gene data show CDR1 as SGHRS and CDR2 as YFSETQ. The DNA for the CDR3 is TGCGCCAGCACCGCCGGGACATCGAGCACAGATACGCAGTATTTT. Translation: CASTAGTSSTDTQYF.

V usage is TRBV28 and J usage is TRBJ1-2, with 7 bases lining up with TRBD1. There are 15 residues in the CDR3. The junction had 5 bases not matched to a gene; V was cut back by 2 bases and J by 2 bases. Per germline, CDR1 MDHEN and CDR2 SYDVKM. The CDR3 loop reads CASSLGTAENYGYTF. Here the CDR3 DNA reads TGTGCCAGCAGTTTAGGGACAGCCGAAAACTATGGCTACACCTTC.

V gene TRBV19 combines with J gene TRBJ1-5, with D possibly matching TRBD1 (5 bases). The CDR3 runs 14 residues. Looked up from germline, CDR1 is LNHDA and CDR2 is SQIVND (reference sequence). Trimming took off 3 bases at V and 1 base at J, with 7 bases between the two ends. The CDR3 sequence: CASSIGGSNQPQHF. For the CDR3, the DNA is TGTGCCAGTAGTATTGGGGGGAGCAATCAGCCCCAGCATTTT.